This T cell receptor (beta chain) emerged from a study of tumor and adjacent non-tumor tissue in lung cancer. Points from the study as a whole: Tumor tissue had significantly higher TCR diversity than normal lung.

Three rounds of nested PCR, following a modified ARM-PCR protocol, produced the TCRbeta library. TCRdb independently ran MiXCR on the multiplex PCR reads; one entry per CDR3 protein. The table records 40,000 to 45,000 distinct CDR3 sequences, roughly 60% of them present only once. No cell sorting was done before RNA was extracted from the tissue. The normal lung tissue was taken more than 3 cm from the tumor edge. After removal of 3 bases from V and 3 bases from J, the junction contained 7 bases not matched to a gene. CDR1 is LNHDA and CDR2 is SQIVND in the germline V gene (reference sequence). The CDR3 has 18 amino acids. Note on this clonotype: The antigen is not known.

The chain has TRBV19 and TRBJ2-2, with 13 bases fitting TRBD2. This TCR derives from a man in his fifties with non-small cell lung cancer. The sequenced sample was distant non-tumor lung tissue. The CDR3, as DNA: TGTGCCAGTAGTATCGGACTAGCGGGAGTACTGGACACCGGGGAGCTGTTTTTT. Translated: CASSIGLAGVLDTGELFF.